These T cell receptor beta chains were read from a single sample in a study of blood T cell repertoires in COVID-19. Assay used: immunoSEQ multiplex PCR; TCRdb lists only in-frame clones, some missing. Of hundreds of thousands of clones listed, 87% are singletons. The sequenced material came from PBMCs or T cells enriched from blood (not recorded which). The receptors come from a woman aged 18-29 years with acute COVID-19. Each CDR3 is given with its conserved first and last residue. A D gene is named only where the DNA matches it firmly. Only part of the rows carry a size: once, few, many, or a class if the clone is expanded.

clone_size j_call d_call cdr3_length v_call cdr3_aa cdr3_nt
NA TRBJ1-4 TRBD1 14 TRBV7-9 CASSLGQGSEKLFF TGTGCCAGCAGCTTAGGACAGGGAAGCGAAAAACTGTTTTTT
NA TRBJ2-7 NA 18 TRBV19 CASSTRGSRDNWNYEQYF TGTGCCAGTAGCACCAGAGGGAGCCGGGACAACTGGAACTACGAGCAGTACTTC
NA TRBJ1-2 NA 15 TRBV15 CATSTAGTSYYGYTF TGTGCCACCAGCACCGCCGGGACAAGCTACTATGGCTACACCTTC
NA TRBJ2-7 TRBD1 14 TRBV28 CASSEQGAYYEQYF TGTGCCAGCAGTGAACAGGGGGCGTACTACGAGCAGTACTTC
NA TRBJ1-3 NA 13 TRBV12-3/TRBV12-4 CASTLGAGNTIYF TGTGCCAGCACCTTAGGGGCTGGAAACACCATATATTTT
once TRBJ2-2 TRBD2 21 TRBV3-1/TRBV3-2 CASSPKELAGGPSGNTGELFF TGTGCCAGCAGCCCGAAAGAACTCGCGGGAGGGCCCTCGGGGAACACCGGGGAGCTGTTTTTT
NA TRBJ2-7 NA 13 TRBV7-9 CASSLRPEDEQYF TGTGCCAGCAGCTTAAGGCCAGAGGACGAGCAGTACTTC
once TRBJ2-7 NA 15 TRBV5-1 CASSLVTGSSYEQYF TGCGCCAGCAGTCTTGTCACCGGGAGCTCCTACGAGCAGTACTTC
few TRBJ1-5 NA 16 TRBV19 CASSRVTGGSNQPQHF TGTGCCAGTAGTAGGGTGACAGGTGGTAGCAATCAGCCCCAGCATTTT
NA TRBJ2-4 NA 14 TRBV7-8 CASSGKGRGNIQYF TGTGCCAGCAGCGGAAAGGGTAGGGGAAACATTCAGTACTTC
few TRBJ1-4 TRBD1 17 TRBV9 CASSVGLGTGKNEKLFF TGTGCCAGCAGCGTAGGGTTGGGGACAGGGAAAAATGAAAAACTGTTTTTT
few TRBJ1-3 NA 15 TRBV3-1/TRBV3-2 CASSQDNGVLNTIYF TGTGCCAGCAGCCAAGATAACGGGGTCCTAAACACCATATATTTT
NA TRBJ1-1 NA 16 TRBV7-2 CASSSIFRDQGTEAFF TGTGCCAGCAGCTCGATCTTCAGGGATCAGGGGACTGAAGCTTTCTTT
NA TRBJ1-6 NA 16 TRBV11-2 CASSLEVRGFNSPLHF TGTGCCAGCAGCTTAGAAGTCAGGGGCTTCAATTCACCCCTCCACTTT
NA TRBJ2-4 TRBD1 13 TRBV12-3/TRBV12-4 CASSLGQGDIQYF TGTGCCAGCAGCCTGGGACAGGGTGACATTCAGTACTTC
NA TRBJ1-2 NA 12 TRBV19 CASSAGVRGYTF TGTGCCAGTAGTGCAGGGGTTCGTGGCTACACCTTC
NA TRBJ2-7 NA 16 TRBV19 CASSISVGVFVYEQYF TGTGCCAGTAGTATTTCCGTCGGGGTATTCGTCTACGAGCAGTACTTC
NA TRBJ2-3 TRBD1 17 TRBV27 CASTFIAPGQLTDTQYF TGTGCCAGCACTTTCATCGCGCCGGGACAGCTAACAGATACGCAGTATTTT
NA TRBJ1-4 NA 14 TRBV9 CASSAEATNEKLFF TGTGCCAGCAGCGCTGAGGCAACTAATGAAAAACTGTTTTTT
NA TRBJ2-5 NA 11 TRBV5-1 CASSRSETQYF TGCGCCAGCAGCCGAAGCGAGACCCAGTACTTC
NA TRBJ2-2 TRBD2 16 TRBV7-7 CASSLGTSGIEGELFF TGTGCCAGCAGCTTAGGGACTAGCGGGATTGAAGGGGAGCTGTTTTTT
NA TRBJ1-2 NA 12 TRBV2 CASSAGRSGYTF TGTGCCAGCAGTGCAGGTCGAAGCGGCTACACCTTC
NA TRBJ2-3 NA 16 TRBV3-1/TRBV3-2 CASSQSETTLTDTQYF TGTGCCAGCAGCCAGTCCGAGACTACCCTCACAGATACGCAGTATTTT
NA TRBJ1-2 NA 15 TRBV7-2 CASSSSYGGYYGYTF TGTGCCAGCAGCTCCTCCTATGGGGGCTACTATGGCTACACCTTC
NA TRBJ2-7 NA 18 TRBV14 CASSQDYPRTVTSYEQYF TGTGCCAGCAGCCAAGATTACCCAAGGACAGTTACCTCCTACGAGCAGTACTTC
NA TRBJ2-2 TRBD2 15 TRBV2 CASSEIAGATGELFF TGTGCCAGCAGTGAGATAGCGGGAGCCACCGGGGAGCTGTTTTTT
NA TRBJ2-7 TRBD2 14 TRBV27 CASRRLAGVYEQYF TGTGCCAGCAGGAGACTAGCGGGAGTCTACGAGCAGTACTTC
NA TRBJ1-2 NA 11 TRBV19 CASARWSGYTF TGTGCCAGTGCACGATGGAGTGGCTACACCTTC
NA TRBJ1-1 NA 15 TRBV5-6 CASSLAGGVNTEAFF TGTGCCAGCAGCTTGGCCGGGGGGGTGAACACTGAAGCTTTCTTT
NA TRBJ2-2 NA 16 TRBV11-2 CASSFWGGSNTGELFF TGTGCCAGCAGCTTTTGGGGGGGCTCAAACACCGGGGAGCTGTTTTTT
NA TRBJ1-3 NA 16 TRBV25-1 CASSDRQDSSGNTIYF TGTGCCAGCAGTGATCGTCAGGACAGCTCTGGAAACACCATATATTTT
NA TRBJ1-1 NA 15 TRBV16 CASSQSGQTNTEAFF TGTGCCAGCAGCCAATCTGGACAAACGAACACTGAAGCTTTCTTT
few TRBJ2-3 TRBD2 17 TRBV7-3 CASSLVPAGGSTDTQYF TGTGCCAGCAGCTTAGTACCCGCGGGGGGCAGCACAGATACGCAGTATTTT
few TRBJ1-1 NA 15 TRBV11-2 CASSFVGGGDTEAFF TGTGCCAGCAGCTTCGTGGGCGGGGGAGACACTGAAGCTTTCTTT
NA TRBJ1-1 NA 12 TRBV11-1 CASSLMGVRAFF TGTGCCAGCAGCTTAATGGGCGTCCGGGCTTTCTTT
NA TRBJ1-2 NA 13 TRBV6-5 CASRKTTFYGYTF TGTGCCAGCAGAAAGACAACCTTTTATGGCTACACCTTC
NA TRBJ1-6 NA 14 TRBV7-3 CASSPTPYNSPLHF TGTGCCAGCAGCCCAACACCGTATAATTCACCCCTCCACTTT
NA TRBJ2-5 NA 13 TRBV29-1 CSVERRDQETQYF TGCAGCGTTGAACGGCGGGATCAAGAGACCCAGTACTTC
NA TRBJ1-1 NA 18 TRBV28 CASSPPGTRGWLSTEAFF TGTGCCAGCAGTCCACCCGGGACACGAGGGTGGTTGAGCACTGAAGCTTTCTTT
NA TRBJ2-2 NA 13 TRBV3-1/TRBV3-2 CASSQDSGGELFF TGTGCCAGCAGCCAAGATTCGGGTGGGGAGCTGTTTTTT
NA TRBJ1-1 NA 14 TRBV5-1 CASSLSAGSTEAFF TGCGCCAGCAGCTTGTCCGCGGGTAGCACTGAAGCTTTCTTT
few TRBJ1-1 TRBD1 15 TRBV9 CASSSRTGLNTEAFF TGTGCCAGCAGCTCTCGGACAGGGCTGAACACTGAAGCTTTCTTT
NA TRBJ1-2 NA 13 TRBV19 CASSMVAVYGYTF TGTGCCAGTAGTATGGTGGCAGTCTATGGCTACACCTTC
NA TRBJ1-5 NA 14 TRBV19 CASSGTGGIGPQHF TGTGCCAGTAGTGGGACGGGGGGAATTGGACCCCAGCATTTT
NA TRBJ1-2 NA 13 TRBV7-9 CASSLAGSLGYTF TGTGCCAGCAGCTTAGCCGGTTCATTGGGCTACACCTTC
NA TRBJ2-7 TRBD2 17 TRBV6-2/TRBV6-3 CASSYSWLAGRTYEQYF TGTGCCAGCAGTTATTCTTGGTTAGCGGGTCGGACCTACGAGCAGTACTTC
NA TRBJ1-1 NA 17 TRBV10-3 CAISERSGTSMNTEAFF TGTGCCATCAGTGAGCGATCCGGGACATCCATGAACACTGAAGCTTTCTTT